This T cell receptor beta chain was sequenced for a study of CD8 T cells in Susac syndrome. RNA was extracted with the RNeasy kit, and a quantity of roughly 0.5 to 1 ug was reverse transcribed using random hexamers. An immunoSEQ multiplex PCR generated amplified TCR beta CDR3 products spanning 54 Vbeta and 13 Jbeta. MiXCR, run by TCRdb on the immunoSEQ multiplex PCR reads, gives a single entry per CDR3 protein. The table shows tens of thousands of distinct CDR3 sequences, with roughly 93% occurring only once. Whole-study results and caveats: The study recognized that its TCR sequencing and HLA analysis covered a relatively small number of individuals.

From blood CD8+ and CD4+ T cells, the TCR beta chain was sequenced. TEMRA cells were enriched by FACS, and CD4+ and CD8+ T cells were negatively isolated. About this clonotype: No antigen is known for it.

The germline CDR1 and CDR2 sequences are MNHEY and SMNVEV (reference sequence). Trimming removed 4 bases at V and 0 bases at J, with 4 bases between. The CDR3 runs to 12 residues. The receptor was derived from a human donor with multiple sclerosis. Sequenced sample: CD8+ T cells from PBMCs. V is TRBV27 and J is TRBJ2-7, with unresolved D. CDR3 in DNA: TGTGCCAGCAGTTCGCACTCCTACGAGCAGTACTTC. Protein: CASSSHSYEQYF.